The T cell receptor beta chain described here comes from a study of cytomegalovirus exposure and HLA in healthy donors (dated by TCRdb to the late 2010s). As for the study more broadly: In an earlier analysis of fewer than 750 of the donors, less than 350 Gb of sequence data and just under 120 million unique TCR beta sequences from roughly 180 million T cells were reported. On average, over 200,000 unique TCR beta nucleotide sequences were sequenced per donor among some 420 genotyped donors of the cohort, with 15% to 20% of those sequences being non-productive. A later analysis re-analyzed previously published TCR beta repertoires from several hundred donors and added high-resolution HLA genotyping to study TCR occurrence patterns. HLA typing included class I and class II loci at four-digit resolution. The later analysis used no new phenotypic data to find candidate immune exposures, relying instead on TCR beta sequences and their occurrence across donors. An earlier analysis of some 500 of the donors used high-throughput TCR beta sequencing to judge whether each TCR beta V gene segment behaved as functional or pseudogenic. The number of typed donors differed by locus: roughly 629-640 for A, B, C, DRB1 and DQB1; some 540 for DQA1; 606 for DPA1; and some 470 for DPB1. About five DR-DQ haplotypes were handled as single units for association and clustering, since linkage in the cohort was strong. About 300 gigabases of sequencing data and 78 million or so unique TCR sequences were included in an early release covering over 600 HLA-typed donors. Of the roughly 390 genotyped donors, over 65% fell in the genetic ancestry cluster associated with self-reported Caucasian donors. The study aimed to test whether signatures of past pathogen exposure could be identified by cataloging public T cell receptors. To predict cytomegalovirus infection status, the study combined high-throughput TCR immunosequencing, statistical association of individual TCRs with disease status, and machine learning. Using immunosequencing, the study profiled T cell repertoires from about 620 subjects and related those repertoires to cytomegalovirus serostatus. All discovery cohort repertoires had been generated using a single sequencing platform. Besides the first cohort of under 700 subjects, a separate validation cohort made up of roughly 120 different subjects was used. Donor age, sex, ethnicity and CMV serostatus were compiled alongside the repertoire data. In a later genetic analysis, genome-wide SNP genotypes for about 65% of the roughly 670 donors were used, and that subset was treated as a discovery cohort. Here is what the overall study found, with its caveats: In a later analysis, most CMV-associated TCR beta chains were found to appear HLA-restricted, with HLA associations seemingly driven largely by CMV exposure. According to a later analysis, TCR association rates differed among HLA loci, with DRB1 alleles showing the most associated TCRs and HLA-C alleles showing the fewest. A later analysis associated 15,000 to 20,000 TCR beta sequences with specific HLA alleles at a false discovery rate of 0.05. In a later analysis, HLA-associated TCR beta chains were found to be more clonally expanded and to have lower generation probabilities than equally common non-associated chains. Approximately 16 rarely observed V segments, including chromosome 9 orphons, were excluded from the earlier analysis of about 600 of the donors because counts were too low. Only TCR beta chains were sequenced in this cohort, and the absence of alpha or paired-chain data limited detectable features. The only immune exposure information available for the cohort was CMV serostatus. A further reported finding was that TCR beta sequences accurately predicted the HLA-A and HLA-B alleles for most subjects in the first cohort. According to the authors, the approach could potentially be generalized to other disease states and immunological phenotypes. In vitro tests confirmed that three of the cytomegalovirus-associated TCR beta chains recognize cytomegalovirus antigens. Compared with the approximately 710-donor mean, donors in an Asian-associated ancestry cluster had fewer N-insertions in productive TCRs, according to a later genetic analysis. A later genetic analysis associated a missense DCLRE1C variant with V-gene and J-gene trimming of TCR beta chains, and an independent cohort replicated the association. Some IMGT-functional V segments, including TRBV6-2 and TRBV6-3, could not be distinguished by the 87-base-pair reads and were therefore excluded. Because HLA typing was missing for some donors at each locus, association tests included only the typed subset. Correlated functional status among segregating V segments might reflect linkage disequilibrium, but an unknown experimental factor could not be ruled out. Strong co-occurrence of HLA alleles, especially DR and DQ, made assigning TCR associations to individual alleles difficult. The classifier was reported to diagnose cytomegalovirus status with high specificity and sensitivity in both the original cohort and the validation cohort. A cluster of highly shared sequence variants was judged likely to represent a technical artifact of the sequencing pipeline. While some public TCRs were present in many individuals, most TCR sequences turned up only very rarely across donors. The presence/absence analyses assumed that sequencing depth was roughly uniform across donors, and that assumption may not be true. In the study, some 180 TCR beta chains were listed as associated with cytomegalovirus. In an earlier analysis of 587 of the donors, most TCR beta V segments appeared in productive rearrangements about 87% or about 30% of the time, broadly matching IMGT annotations. Several of the top co-occurrence clusters appeared to be linked to parvovirus B19, influenza, CMV and Epstein-Barr virus, according to a later analysis.

The CDR3 runs 14 amino acids, cysteine and phenylalanine included. Solely the CDR3 DNA is kept, with 42 bases framed from the first base. Per the germline V gene, MNHEY is the CDR1 and SVGAGI is the CDR2. Trimming costs V 2 bases and J 3 bases, and their ends lie 11 bases apart. The cohort comprised some 730 healthy bone marrow donors. At the time of sampling, every cohort member was nominally healthy, though immune exposures that went unrecorded were likely present. CMV serostatus was positive for more than 250 and negative for about 50% of the roughly 700 cohort members, and was not recorded for this donor. Each donor provided a peripheral blood sample, and peripheral blood mononuclear cells were used for TCR beta sequencing. The Qiagen DNeasy Blood Extraction Kit was used to extract genomic DNA from the blood cell samples. The method behind the library was the immunoSEQ multiplex PCR assay. For the multiplex PCR, a mixture combining 60 forward primers for TCR Vbeta segments and 13 reverse primers for TCR Jbeta segments was used. Amplification of the CDR3 region of rearranged TCR beta genes was performed with a multiplex PCR assay on genomic DNA. The Illumina HiSeq System was used to sequence the amplified TCR beta libraries as 87-base-pair reads. As for how the authors treated the data: In a later analysis, tens of millions of unique TCR beta chains were counted across the 500 to 850 repertoires, and around 10 million of these chains were shared by at least two donors. Raw reads were error-corrected and collapsed into unique sequences by a nearest-neighbor algorithm in which closely related sequences were merged to remove PCR and sequencing errors. Alignment of CDR3 sequences to IMGT reference sequences was used to assign V, D and J gene segments. Each retained sequence needed at least a six-nucleotide match to both a V gene segment and a J gene segment. A rearrangement was called productive if the CDR3 had no stop codons and remained in frame with V and J, and every other rearrangement was called non-productive. CDR3 was defined by IMGT convention, running from the second conserved V-encoded cysteine to the conserved J-encoded phenylalanine. The earlier analysis of approximately 500 of the donors excluded sequences that lacked an unambiguous match to a single V gene segment. An earlier analysis of 550 to 650 of the donors classified V segments as functional when productive rearrangements were above 56.7% and as segregating when the standard deviation between donors was above 5%. A statistical classification framework was built to diagnose cytomegalovirus status from the catalog of TCR beta chain sequences. V and J gene assignment, in a later analysis, came from comparing TCR nucleotide sequences with IMGT/GENE-DB human TR gene sequences. The TCRdist pipeline was used in a later analysis to assign CDR3 sequences and most-parsimonious VDJ recombination scenarios. A later analysis defined each TCR beta chain by its CDR3 amino acid sequence plus V-gene family, and excluded reads lacking a unique V-gene family. As a way to deal with suspected cross-contamination and a sequencing artifact, a later analysis dropped approximately 570 nucleotide sequences that were highly shared and had low generation probability. A later analysis calculated a clonal expansion index for each public chain from normalized within-repertoire ranks of inferred template counts. Generation probabilities in a later analysis came from a VDJ recombination model fitted to out-of-frame rearrangements, and those results were checked against IGoR. A later analysis scored TCR-TCR, TCR-HLA and TCR-CMV co-occurrence with hypergeometric tests, applying a repertoire-size bias correction to TCR pairs. A later analysis estimated false discovery rates by permuting HLA or CMV assignments 20 times. In a later analysis, co-occurring TCRs were grouped using DBSCAN, with TCRdist sequence similarity added in when clustering inside HLA-allele-positive subsets. For co-occurrence clustering, repertoires with fewer than 30,000 or more than 120,000 public chains were excluded, along with about five repertoires with anomalous nucleotide sharing. The clones in this table, taken by TCRdb from immuneACCESS, are in-frame only. Not every clone is retained; where verified, under half of the shortfall comes from an unresolved V gene, and the cause of the rest is unknown. V, J and clone size are taken as reported in that table, and D and trimming were inferred from the DNA itself. Recorded for this sample are about 180,000 clones; 65% to 75% of them occurred a single time. About 2.5% of the sample lies in the top ten.

This clone came up once. It lacks a known antigen. Base qualities are missing; no much larger clone stands one base away. The V and J genes are TRBV6-5 and TRBJ2-7; D gene: possibly TRBD1, on 5 matching bases. The TCR sequence derives from a human donor in good health. The specimen was PBMCs. CDR3 region: CASSYTTVGYEQYF. Here is the DNA: TGTGCCAGCAGTTACACGACAGTAGGCTACGAGCAGTACTTC.